A selection of T cell receptor beta chains follows, all from one sample in a study of blood T cell repertoires in COVID-19. Assay: immunoSEQ multiplex PCR; the TCRdb copy retains only in-frame clones and omits some. The sample has roughly 32,000 clones, roughly nine tenths seen once; the top ten hold approximately 3.7%. Input material: peripheral blood. The receptors stem from a man aged 55 to 70 with acute or convalescent COVID-19. Each CDR3 is given with its conserved first and last residue. D genes are given only for firm matches. Clone size is not always given. Where it is, it says once, few, many or a class for expanded clones.

cdr3_nt	cdr3_aa	clone_size	d_call	v_call	j_call
TGTGCCAGCAGATTTCCCGGGACAGGGGTATCTGAAGCTTTCTTT	CASRFPGTGVSEAFF	once	TRBD1	TRBV6-5	TRBJ1-1
TGTGCCAGCAGCTTGGGGGGCAGGGGAAATGAAAAACTGTTTTTT	CASSLGGRGNEKLFF	NA	NA	TRBV5-4	TRBJ1-4
TGCGCCAGCAGCCAAGACTACCTTAGCGGGAGGGTTTTTGAGCAGTTCTTC	CASSQDYLSGRVFEQFF	NA	TRBD2	TRBV4-1	TRBJ2-1
TGTGCCAGCTCGCCACCCGGACAGGGGTCCAATGAGCAGTTCTTC	CASSPPGQGSNEQFF	NA	TRBD1	TRBV18	TRBJ2-1
TGTGCCAGTAGTATAGATGGTTCCTGGGACAGCTATGGCTACACCTTC	CASSIDGSWDSYGYTF	NA	TRBD1	TRBV19	TRBJ1-2
TGTGCCAGCAGCCACTCGGGTGGGGGCTACACCTTC	CASSHSGGGYTF	once	NA	TRBV28	TRBJ1-2
TGTGCCAGCAGCTCCGGACTAGCGGGAGGGCGGGAGACCCAGTACTTC	CASSSGLAGGRETQYF	NA	TRBD2	TRBV7-2	TRBJ2-5
TGTGCCAGCAGCCAAGTTGCCAGGTTATACAATGAGCAGTTCTTC	CASSQVARLYNEQFF	NA	NA	TRBV3-1/TRBV3-2	TRBJ2-1
TGCGCCAGCAGCTTACTAGCGGGAGACCAAGAGACCCAGTACTTC	CASSLLAGDQETQYF	NA	TRBD2	TRBV5-1	TRBJ2-5
TGTGCCAGCAGTTATTTGCGTTCGGGAGGGAACACTGAAGCTTTCTTT	CASSYLRSGGNTEAFF	NA	NA	TRBV6-5	TRBJ1-1
TGTGCCAGCAGGTCCACAGGGGACTATGGCTACACCTTC	CASRSTGDYGYTF	NA	TRBD1	TRBV6-5	TRBJ1-2
TGTGCCAGTAATTCCTATAGCAATCAGCCCCAGCATTTT	CASNSYSNQPQHF	NA	NA	TRBV19	TRBJ1-5
TGTGCCAGCAGCCCCACCAAATCGGGGAACACTGAAGCTTTCTTT	CASSPTKSGNTEAFF	NA	NA	TRBV9	TRBJ1-1
TGTGCCAGCAGCTTAGGGGGCAGGGTTCACGAGCAGTACTTC	CASSLGGRVHEQYF	NA	NA	TRBV7-9	TRBJ2-7
TGTGCCAGCAGTGCCCGACCTAGAGCCAATTCACCCCTCCACTTT	CASSARPRANSPLHF	NA	NA	TRBV2	TRBJ1-6
TGCGCCAGCAGCCCGCGGACTAGCGGGGATAACAATGAGCAGTTCTTC	CASSPRTSGDNNEQFF	NA	TRBD2	TRBV5-1	TRBJ2-1
TGTGCCAGCAGTTCCTCCGGGACAGGGGATGAAAAACTGTTTTTT	CASSSSGTGDEKLFF	NA	TRBD1	TRBV27	TRBJ1-4
TGTGCCACCAGTGATCCGGGACTCGGAGACACCGGGGAGCTGTTTTTT	CATSDPGLGDTGELFF	NA	NA	TRBV24-1	TRBJ2-2
TGCGCCAGCAGTCAGACAGGGCTAATGGATGGCTACACCTTC	CASSQTGLMDGYTF	few	TRBD1	TRBV5-1	TRBJ1-2
TGTGCTAGTGGTTTGAATGAGGCGGGGGAGCTGTTTTTT	CASGLNEAGELFF	once	NA	TRBV12-5	TRBJ2-2
TGTGCCAGCAGCCTTACAGGGGGCGGCAATCAGCCCCAGCATTTT	CASSLTGGGNQPQHF	once	TRBD1	TRBV7-2	TRBJ1-5
TGTGCCTGGAGCATTAGTGGCTCCTATAATTCACCCCTCCACTTT	CAWSISGSYNSPLHF	NA	NA	TRBV30	TRBJ1-6
TGTGCCAGCAGCTTGGGGCGGGCCGCCGACAATGAGCAGTTCTTC	CASSLGRAADNEQFF	NA	NA	TRBV5-4	TRBJ2-1
TGTGCCAGCAGTGAGGGGACCGTACAGGGTTTAGAGACCCAGTACTTC	CASSEGTVQGLETQYF	once	NA	TRBV2	TRBJ2-5
TGTGCCAGCAGCCAGGGAAGGGGAAATGAGCAGTTCTTC	CASSQGRGNEQFF	once	NA	TRBV3-1/TRBV3-2	TRBJ2-1
TGTGCCAGCAGGAGCGACAGTACTAACTATGGCTACACCTTC	CASRSDSTNYGYTF	NA	NA	TRBV2	TRBJ1-2
TGTGCCAGCAGCGTAGGACAGAAGGTTTTTACAGATACGCAGTATTTT	CASSVGQKVFTDTQYF	NA	NA	TRBV5-5	TRBJ2-3
TGTGCCAGCAGCTTAGTCAGGGGACCAATGAACACTGAAGCTTTCTTT	CASSLVRGPMNTEAFF	NA	NA	TRBV7-8	TRBJ1-1
TGCGCCAGCAGCCAAGGGGTCGGGAGGGCCAGAGATACGCAGTATTTT	CASSQGVGRARDTQYF	once	TRBD2	TRBV4-3	TRBJ2-3
TGTGCCAGCAGTTACTTTCTATGGGACAGGGGGCTAGGTGAGCAGTTCTTC	CASSYFLWDRGLGEQFF	NA	TRBD1	TRBV6-2/TRBV6-3	TRBJ2-1
TGCAGCGTTGAACTTTCCGGGACAGGGCTCTACGAGCAGTACTTC	CSVELSGTGLYEQYF	NA	TRBD1	TRBV29-1	TRBJ2-7
TGTGCCAGCAGCCAAGGGACACCCGGCGGTGGCTACACCTTC	CASSQGTPGGGYTF	NA	NA	TRBV3-1/TRBV3-2	TRBJ1-2
TGTGCCAGCAGACCAACTATTGGAAGCACAGGCTCTGGGGCCAACGTCCTGACTTTC	CASRPTIGSTGSGANVLTF	NA	NA	TRBV27	TRBJ2-6
TGTGCCAGCACCCCTTACTACTCGAACACCGGGGAGCTGTTTTTT	CASTPYYSNTGELFF	NA	NA	TRBV11-3	TRBJ2-2
TGTGCCAGTAGTATTTCAAACACAGATACGCAGTATTTT	CASSISNTDTQYF	NA	NA	TRBV19	TRBJ2-3
TGTGCCAGCAGTGAAATACAGGCGTGGCAGCCCCAGCATTTT	CASSEIQAWQPQHF	few	NA	TRBV6-1	TRBJ1-5
TGTGCCTGGACGTGGTACAGGACTAACTATGGCTACACCTTC	CAWTWYRTNYGYTF	NA	NA	TRBV30	TRBJ1-2
TGTGCCAGCAGCTCACGGAGGGCGGGGTACAATGAGCAGTTCTTC	CASSSRRAGYNEQFF	NA	NA	TRBV9	TRBJ2-1
TGTGCCAGTACTATGCAGGGCCGGCGGATAGAGACCCAGTACTTC	CASTMQGRRIETQYF	NA	NA	TRBV19	TRBJ2-5
TGTGCCAGCAGCCAAGCGGGGGGGGACATGAGCTCCTACGAGCAGTACTTC	CASSQAGGDMSSYEQYF	NA	TRBD2	TRBV4-2	TRBJ2-7
TGTGCCAGCAGCCGGGTACTAGCGGGTTCCGATACGCAGTATTTT	CASSRVLAGSDTQYF	NA	TRBD2	TRBV5-4	TRBJ2-3
TGTGCCAGCAGCTACAGGGGTAACTATGGCTACACCTTC	CASSYRGNYGYTF	NA	TRBD1	TRBV11-3	TRBJ1-2
TGCAGCGTACAGAACAATGAAAAACTGTTTTTT	CSVQNNEKLFF	NA	NA	TRBV29-1	TRBJ1-4
TGTGCCAGTAAAGAGAGGGAACGGAACACTGAAGCTTTCTTT	CASKERERNTEAFF	NA	NA	TRBV19	TRBJ1-1
TGTGCCAGCAGCCGAGACTTCCTGTACAATGAGCAGTTCTTC	CASSRDFLYNEQFF	NA	NA	TRBV3-1/TRBV3-2	TRBJ2-1
TGTGCCAGCTCACCGGGGAGGGTTAGCAATCAGCCCCAGCATTTT	CASSPGRVSNQPQHF	few	NA	TRBV18	TRBJ1-5
TGTGCCAGCAGTACCCCCAGCCGTACTAGCGGGGCTTACAATGAGCAGTTCTTC	CASSTPSRTSGAYNEQFF	NA	TRBD2	TRBV6-2/TRBV6-3	TRBJ2-1
TGCGCCAGCAAAAGGGGACAAGATAATGAAAAACTGTTTTTT	CASKRGQDNEKLFF	few	NA	TRBV5-1	TRBJ1-4
TGTGCCAGCTCACCTGCTAGAACCGGGGAGCTGTTTTTT	CASSPARTGELFF	NA	NA	TRBV18	TRBJ2-2